This T cell receptor beta chain was recorded in a study of shared clonotypes between healthy human individuals. This CDR3 has 13 residues. Trimming left V 11 bases short and J 4 bases short, with 17 bases between. The germline gives CDR1 LNHDA, CDR2 SQIVND (reference sequence). Assay used: immunoSEQ multiplex PCR; TCRdb lists only in-frame clones, some missing. Among some 1,100,000 clones listed, about 80% were seen once. The source of this sequence is a man aged 18 to 29 in good health. Some clones in this sample may be carry-over from other donors' samples. The chain employs TRBV19 and TRBJ1-2; D remains unclear. Sequencing was performed on memory CD4+ T cells from PBMCs. As for subset: CD45RA-negative fraction. The CDR3 DNA sequence: TGTGCCTCCTGCTTCGCAGCTTCCTATGGCTACACCTTC. This gives the protein CASCFAASYGYTF.